This is a list of T cell receptor beta chains from one sample in a study of OX40 agonist ivuxolimab in advanced cancers. This table comes from immunoSEQ multiplex PCR, and its TCRdb copy is limited to in-frame clones, with some not included. The sample has 100,000 or so clones, 70% to 90% seen once; the top ten hold about 0.82%. The source material was CD4+ or CD8+ T cells sorted from blood, sampled in a trial of the OX40 agonist ivuxolimab. The receptor set was obtained from an adult with an advanced solid tumor such as melanoma, head and neck, liver or kidney cancer. The CDR3 runs from the conserved cysteine through the conserved F or W. The D gene is left open where the match is weak. Where a row states a size, it is once, few, many or the class of an expanded clone; other rows omit it.

J gene: TRBJ1-1
V gene: TRBV11-2
clone size: NA
D gene: NA
CDR3 DNA: TGTGCCAGCAGCTTTACGGGGGACACTGAAGCTTTCTTT
CDR3 protein: CASSFTGDTEAFF

J gene: TRBJ2-2
V gene: TRBV5-4
clone size: NA
D gene: TRBD1
CDR3 DNA: TGTGCCAGCAGCATGGGACAGGGGGCCGGGGAGCTGTTTTTT
CDR3 protein: CASSMGQGAGELFF

J gene: TRBJ1-1
V gene: TRBV5-6
clone size: NA
D gene: NA
CDR3 DNA: TGTGCCAGCAGCCCCTACGGTCGCGGGCATCCGAACACTGAAGCTTTCTTT
CDR3 protein: CASSPYGRGHPNTEAFF

J gene: TRBJ1-2
V gene: TRBV28
clone size: NA
D gene: NA
CDR3 DNA: TGTGCCAGCAGTTTACGGGCAGGGGCAGCCTATGGCTACACCTTC
CDR3 protein: CASSLRAGAAYGYTF

J gene: TRBJ1-1
V gene: TRBV2
clone size: NA
D gene: NA
CDR3 DNA: TGTGCCAGCACCCTGGGACAGAACACTGAAGCTTTCTTT
CDR3 protein: CASTLGQNTEAFF

J gene: TRBJ2-1
V gene: TRBV5-6
clone size: NA
D gene: TRBD2
CDR3 DNA: TGTGCCAGCAGCCCCGGGGGAGCGGGAGGCCACAAGCAGTTCTTC
CDR3 protein: CASSPGGAGGHKQFF

J gene: TRBJ2-4
V gene: TRBV19
clone size: NA
D gene: NA
CDR3 DNA: TGTGCCAGTAGTATTAACCTGAACGGTGGCAAAAACATTCAGTACTTC
CDR3 protein: CASSINLNGGKNIQYF

J gene: TRBJ2-2
V gene: TRBV5-1
clone size: NA
D gene: NA
CDR3 DNA: TGCGCCAGCAGCTTTTCTCGGGAGTCGGCGAACACCGGGGAGCTGTTTTTT
CDR3 protein: CASSFSRESANTGELFF

J gene: TRBJ1-2
V gene: TRBV5-8
clone size: NA
D gene: TRBD1
CDR3 DNA: TGTGCCAGCAGCCGGGGACAGGAGATCTATGGCTACACCTTC
CDR3 protein: CASSRGQEIYGYTF

J gene: TRBJ2-1
V gene: TRBV6-5
clone size: NA
D gene: TRBD1
CDR3 DNA: TGTGCCAGCAGTTACAGGGCAGGGGGCACCCACAATGAGCAGTTCTTC
CDR3 protein: CASSYRAGGTHNEQFF

J gene: TRBJ2-2
V gene: TRBV11-1
clone size: NA
D gene: TRBD1
CDR3 DNA: TGTGCCAGCAGCCTCGGACAGGGAACCGGGGAGCTGTTTTTT
CDR3 protein: CASSLGQGTGELFF

J gene: TRBJ1-4
V gene: TRBV7-2
clone size: NA
D gene: NA
CDR3 DNA: TGTGCCAGCAGCTTAGGGGGTTTACATAATGAAAAACTGTTTTTT
CDR3 protein: CASSLGGLHNEKLFF

J gene: TRBJ2-1
V gene: TRBV10-3
clone size: NA
D gene: TRBD1
CDR3 DNA: TGTGCCATCACCCAACAGGGGGAAAGAGGTGAGCAGTTCTTC
CDR3 protein: CAITQQGERGEQFF

J gene: TRBJ2-1
V gene: TRBV7-6
clone size: few
D gene: TRBD2
CDR3 DNA: TGTGCCAGCAGCTTAAGCACGGGAGGTGAGCAGTTCTTC
CDR3 protein: CASSLSTGGEQFF

J gene: TRBJ2-1
V gene: TRBV7-2
clone size: NA
D gene: TRBD2
CDR3 DNA: TGTGCCAGCAGCGTTTCGGTACTAGCGGGCTCAAATGAGCAGTTCTTC
CDR3 protein: CASSVSVLAGSNEQFF

J gene: TRBJ2-2
V gene: TRBV5-1
clone size: NA
D gene: NA
CDR3 DNA: TGCGCCAGCAGCCCCGGACCGAGTCACACCGGGGAGCTGTTTTTT
CDR3 protein: CASSPGPSHTGELFF

J gene: TRBJ2-5
V gene: TRBV9
clone size: NA
D gene: TRBD1
CDR3 DNA: TGTGCCAGCAGCGTAGCTTGGGGACAGGGAGGAGAGACCCAGTACTTC
CDR3 protein: CASSVAWGQGGETQYF

J gene: TRBJ2-5
V gene: TRBV7-7
clone size: NA
D gene: NA
CDR3 DNA: TGTGCTAGCAGCCCCGTCACCTCGAAGGGAGAGACCCAGTACTTC
CDR3 protein: CASSPVTSKGETQYF

J gene: TRBJ2-3
V gene: TRBV27
clone size: once
D gene: TRBD2
CDR3 DNA: TGTGCCAGCCGTAAGACTAGCGGTGCTAGCACAGATACGCAGTATTTT
CDR3 protein: CASRKTSGASTDTQYF

J gene: TRBJ2-3
V gene: TRBV7-3
clone size: once
D gene: TRBD1
CDR3 DNA: TGTGCCAGCAGCTCGGGACAGAGCACAGATACGCAGTATTTT
CDR3 protein: CASSSGQSTDTQYF

J gene: TRBJ1-1
V gene: TRBV28
clone size: NA
D gene: NA
CDR3 DNA: TGTGCCAGCAGTTTATGGGGAGGGGGTAACACTGAAGCTTTCTTT
CDR3 protein: CASSLWGGGNTEAFF

J gene: TRBJ1-2
V gene: TRBV28
clone size: NA
D gene: NA
CDR3 DNA: TGTGCCAGCAGTGCTGACATTTTCTATGGCTACACCTTC
CDR3 protein: CASSADIFYGYTF

J gene: TRBJ2-7
V gene: TRBV28
clone size: NA
D gene: NA
CDR3 DNA: TGTGCCAGCAGCCGGGACGGACGCTCCTACGAGCAGTACTTC
CDR3 protein: CASSRDGRSYEQYF

J gene: TRBJ1-2
V gene: TRBV5-5
clone size: NA
D gene: TRBD1
CDR3 DNA: TGTGCCAGCAGCTTAGGGACAGGGGGTATCTATGGCTACACCTTC
CDR3 protein: CASSLGTGGIYGYTF

J gene: TRBJ2-5
V gene: TRBV27
clone size: NA
D gene: NA
CDR3 DNA: TGTGCCAGCAATCCCAGTCCGGGGCGAGAGACCCAGTACTTC
CDR3 protein: CASNPSPGRETQYF

J gene: TRBJ1-6
V gene: TRBV5-1
clone size: NA
D gene: TRBD1
CDR3 DNA: TGCGCCAGCAGCTTGGGACAGGGTAATTCACCCCTCCACTTT
CDR3 protein: CASSLGQGNSPLHF

J gene: TRBJ2-3
V gene: TRBV19
clone size: NA
D gene: NA
CDR3 DNA: TGTGCCAGTAGTATACAGACAGACACAGATACGCAGTATTTT
CDR3 protein: CASSIQTDTDTQYF

J gene: TRBJ1-2
V gene: TRBV27
clone size: NA
D gene: NA
CDR3 DNA: TGTGCCAGCACCCCACCCGCAATAGCGGGCTACACCTTC
CDR3 protein: CASTPPAIAGYTF

J gene: TRBJ1-6
V gene: TRBV7-9
clone size: few
D gene: NA
CDR3 DNA: TGTGCCAGCAGCCAGGACAATAACGGGTCACCCCTCCACTTT
CDR3 protein: CASSQDNNGSPLHF

J gene: TRBJ2-3
V gene: TRBV7-2
clone size: NA
D gene: NA
CDR3 DNA: TGTGCCAGCAGTTCAAACCAGGATACGCAGTATTTT
CDR3 protein: CASSSNQDTQYF

J gene: TRBJ2-1
V gene: TRBV10-2
clone size: NA
D gene: TRBD2
CDR3 DNA: TGCGCCAGCTCGTTAGCGGGAGGGCCGTATGAGCAGTTCTTC
CDR3 protein: CASSLAGGPYEQFF

J gene: TRBJ2-5
V gene: TRBV7-6
clone size: NA
D gene: NA
CDR3 DNA: TGTGCCAGCAGCACAAGAATGGTCTCGGCAGAGACCCAGTACTTC
CDR3 protein: CASSTRMVSAETQYF

J gene: TRBJ2-1
V gene: TRBV9
clone size: NA
D gene: TRBD2
CDR3 DNA: TGTGCCAGCAGCGTAGCTCCCCTAGCGGGTTTCGGTGAGCAGTTCTTC
CDR3 protein: CASSVAPLAGFGEQFF

J gene: TRBJ2-3
V gene: TRBV29-1
clone size: NA
D gene: NA
CDR3 DNA: TGCAGCCTAGTGGGGGGAGATACGCAGTATTTT
CDR3 protein: CSLVGGDTQYF

J gene: TRBJ2-3
V gene: TRBV28
clone size: NA
D gene: NA
CDR3 DNA: TGTGCCAGTCGGACTTTGATTGAAGATACGCAGTATTTT
CDR3 protein: CASRTLIEDTQYF

J gene: TRBJ2-3
V gene: TRBV7-3
clone size: NA
D gene: TRBD1
CDR3 DNA: TGTGCCAGCAGCCCGTCGGCTGGACAGGGGTATACGCAGTATTTT
CDR3 protein: CASSPSAGQGYTQYF